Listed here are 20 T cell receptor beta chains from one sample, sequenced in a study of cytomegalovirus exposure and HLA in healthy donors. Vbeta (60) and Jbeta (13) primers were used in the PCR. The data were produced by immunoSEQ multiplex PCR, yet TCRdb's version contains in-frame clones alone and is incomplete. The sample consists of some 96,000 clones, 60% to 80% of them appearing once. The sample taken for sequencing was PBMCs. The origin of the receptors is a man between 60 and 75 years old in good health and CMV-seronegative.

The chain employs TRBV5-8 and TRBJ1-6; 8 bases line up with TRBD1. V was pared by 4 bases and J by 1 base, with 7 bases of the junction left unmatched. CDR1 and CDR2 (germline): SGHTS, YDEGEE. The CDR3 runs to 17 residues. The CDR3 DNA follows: TGTGCCAGCAGCCGGGACAGGCTGGGTTCCTATAATTCACCCCTCCACTTT. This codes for CASSRDRLGSYNSPLHF.

The CDR3, as DNA: TGTGCCAGCAGCAAGGGCGGGACAGCGGCGGGTCAACAGCCCCAGCATTTT. The encoded protein is CASSKGGTAAGQQPQHF. This chain uses TRBV5-4 with TRBJ1-5; 7 bases agree with TRBD1. This CDR3 region has 17 residues. Germline V lookup: CDR1 SGHNT, CDR2 YYREEE (reference sequence). Germline trimming cut 4 bases from V and 7 bases from J; bases unmatched to any gene: 17.

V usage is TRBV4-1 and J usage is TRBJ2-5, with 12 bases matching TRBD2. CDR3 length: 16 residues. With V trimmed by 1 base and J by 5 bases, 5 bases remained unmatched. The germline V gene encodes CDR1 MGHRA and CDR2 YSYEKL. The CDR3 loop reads CASSQVLAGGQETQYF. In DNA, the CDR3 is TGCGCCAGCAGCCAAGTGCTAGCGGGGGGGCAGGAGACCCAGTACTTC.

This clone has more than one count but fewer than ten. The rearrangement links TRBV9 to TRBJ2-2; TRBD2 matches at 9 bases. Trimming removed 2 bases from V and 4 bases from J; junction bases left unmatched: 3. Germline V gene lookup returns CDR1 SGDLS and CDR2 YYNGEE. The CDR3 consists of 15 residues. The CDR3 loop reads CASSVGGGVTGELFF. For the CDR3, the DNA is TGTGCCAGCAGCGTGGGCGGGGGGGTCACCGGGGAGCTGTTTTTT.

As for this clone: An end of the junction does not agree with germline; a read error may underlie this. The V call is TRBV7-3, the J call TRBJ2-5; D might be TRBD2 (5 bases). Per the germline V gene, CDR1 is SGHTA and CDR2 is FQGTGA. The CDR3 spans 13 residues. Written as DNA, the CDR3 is TGTGCCAGCAGCTTAACGTTGGGAGACCCCCATTACTTC. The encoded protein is CASSLTLGDPHYF. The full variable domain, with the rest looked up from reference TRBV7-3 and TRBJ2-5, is GAGVSQTPSNKVTEKGKYVELRCDPISGHTALYWYRQSLGQGPEFLIYFQGTGAADDSGLPNDRFFAVRPEGSVSTLKIQRTERGDSAVYLCASSLTLGDPHYFGPGTRLLVL.

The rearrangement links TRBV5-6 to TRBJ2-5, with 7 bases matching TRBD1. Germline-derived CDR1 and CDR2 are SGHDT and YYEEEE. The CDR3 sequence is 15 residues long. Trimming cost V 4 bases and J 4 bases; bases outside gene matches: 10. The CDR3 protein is CASSTLIAGGETQYF. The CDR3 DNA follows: TGTGCCAGCAGCACATTAATAGCAGGGGGAGAGACCCAGTACTTC.

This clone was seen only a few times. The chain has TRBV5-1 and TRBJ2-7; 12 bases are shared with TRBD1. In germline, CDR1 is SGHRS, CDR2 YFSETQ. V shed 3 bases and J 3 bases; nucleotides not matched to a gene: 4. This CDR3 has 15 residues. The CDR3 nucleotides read TGCGCCAGCAGCTCGGGACAGGGGGCCCACTACGAGCAGTACTTC. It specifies CASSSGQGAHYEQYF. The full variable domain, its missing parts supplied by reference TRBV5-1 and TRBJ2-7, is KAGVTQTPRYLIKTRGQQVTLSCSPISGHRSVSWYQQTPGQGLQFLFEYFSETQRNKGNFPGRFSGRQFSNSRSEMNVSTLELGDSALYLCASSSGQGAHYEQYFGPGTRLTVT.

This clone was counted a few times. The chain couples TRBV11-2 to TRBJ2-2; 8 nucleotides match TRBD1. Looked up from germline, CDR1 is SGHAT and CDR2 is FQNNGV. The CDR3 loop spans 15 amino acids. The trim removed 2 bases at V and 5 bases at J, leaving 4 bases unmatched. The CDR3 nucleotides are TGTGCCAGCAGCTTAACAGGGGGGAGGACCGGGGAGCTGTTTTTT. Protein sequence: CASSLTGGRTGELFF.

CDR3 residues: CASSPLGQGEMYEQYF. The CDR3 DNA reads TGTGCCAGCAGTCCTCTCGGACAGGGAGAAATGTACGAGCAGTACTTC. V and J are TRBV28 and TRBJ2-5; TRBD1 matches at 8 bases. TRBJ2-7 matches the DNA end more closely, so the J call is doubtful. Germline V gene sequence: CDR1 MDHEN, CDR2 SYDVKM. The CDR3 has 16 residues.

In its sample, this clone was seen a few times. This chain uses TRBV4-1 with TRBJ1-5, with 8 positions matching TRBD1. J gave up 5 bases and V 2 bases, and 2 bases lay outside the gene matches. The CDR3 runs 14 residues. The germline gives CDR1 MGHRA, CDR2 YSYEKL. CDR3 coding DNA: TGCGCCAGCAGCCAACAGGGGGCGCATCAGCCCCAGCATTTT. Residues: CASSQQGAHQPQHF.

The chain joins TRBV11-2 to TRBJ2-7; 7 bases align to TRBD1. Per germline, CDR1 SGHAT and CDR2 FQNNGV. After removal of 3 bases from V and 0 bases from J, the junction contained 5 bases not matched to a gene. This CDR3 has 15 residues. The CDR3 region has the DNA TGTGCCAGCAGCTTGAACAGGGGCCCCTCCTACGAGCAGTACTTC. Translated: CASSLNRGPSYEQYF. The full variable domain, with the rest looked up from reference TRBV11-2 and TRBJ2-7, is EAGVAQSPRYKIIEKRQSVAFWCNPISGHATLYWYQQILGQGPKLLIQFQNNGVVDDSQLPKDRFSAERLKGVDSTLKIQPAKLEDSAVYLCASSLNRGPSYEQYFGPGTRLTVT.

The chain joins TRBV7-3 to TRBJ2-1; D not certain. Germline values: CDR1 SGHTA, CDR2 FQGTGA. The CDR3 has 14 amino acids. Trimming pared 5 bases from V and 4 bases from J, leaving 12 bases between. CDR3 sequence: CASSVLGLYNEQFF. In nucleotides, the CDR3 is TGTGCCAGCAGCGTCCTAGGTCTATACAATGAGCAGTTCTTC.

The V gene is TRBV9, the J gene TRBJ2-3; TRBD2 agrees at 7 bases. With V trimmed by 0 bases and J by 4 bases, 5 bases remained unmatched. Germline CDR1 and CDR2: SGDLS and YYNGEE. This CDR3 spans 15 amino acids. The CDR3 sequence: CASSVASGRADTQYF. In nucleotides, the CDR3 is TGTGCCAGCAGCGTAGCCTCTGGGAGGGCAGATACGCAGTATTTT. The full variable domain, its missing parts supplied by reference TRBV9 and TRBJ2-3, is DSGVTQTPKHLITATGQRVTLRCSPRSGDLSVYWYQQSLDQGLQFLIQYYNGEERAKGNILERFSAQQFPDLHSELNLSSLELGDSALYFCASSVASGRADTQYFGPGTRLTVL.

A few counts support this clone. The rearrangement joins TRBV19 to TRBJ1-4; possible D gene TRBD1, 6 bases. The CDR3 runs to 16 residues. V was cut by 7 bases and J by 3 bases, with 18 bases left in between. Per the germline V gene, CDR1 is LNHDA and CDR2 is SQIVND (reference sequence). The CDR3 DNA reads TGTGCCAGTACCTTCAGTCGGGCAGGGGCTAATGAAAAACTGTTTTTT. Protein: CASTFSRAGANEKLFF.

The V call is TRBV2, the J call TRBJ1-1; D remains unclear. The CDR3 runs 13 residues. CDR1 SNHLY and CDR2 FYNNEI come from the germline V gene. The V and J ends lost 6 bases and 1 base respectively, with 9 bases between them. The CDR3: CASRSGRNTEAFF. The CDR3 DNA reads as TGTGCCAGCAGGTCAGGAAGGAACACTGAAGCTTTCTTT.

The CDR3 nucleotides are TGCGCCAGCAGCTTCGTGAAGGGAGGGGAAGAGACCCAGTACTTC. Translation gives CASSFVKGGEETQYF. V and J are TRBV5-1 and TRBJ2-5, with 7 bases lining up with TRBD2. V shed 2 bases, J shed 3 bases, and the junction held 7 bases outside the gene matches. The CDR3 sequence is 15 residues long. The V gene's germline CDR1 is SGHRS and CDR2 YFSETQ.

CDR3 in amino acids: CASRGPGNQPQHF. CDR3 sequence (DNA): TGTGCCAGCAGGGGGCCCGGCAATCAGCCCCAGCATTTT. This sequence joins TRBV28 and TRBJ1-5; weak D call: TRBD1 (5 bases). The CDR3 covers 13 residues. V was trimmed by 6 bases and J by 2 bases, leaving 8 bases between them. Germline CDR1 reads MDHEN; CDR2 reads SYDVKM.

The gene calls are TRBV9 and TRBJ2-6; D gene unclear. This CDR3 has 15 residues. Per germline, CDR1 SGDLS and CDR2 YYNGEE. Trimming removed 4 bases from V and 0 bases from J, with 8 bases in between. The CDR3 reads CASSPRVSGANVLTF. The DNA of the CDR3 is TGTGCCAGCAGCCCCCGGGTCTCTGGGGCCAACGTCCTGACTTTC.

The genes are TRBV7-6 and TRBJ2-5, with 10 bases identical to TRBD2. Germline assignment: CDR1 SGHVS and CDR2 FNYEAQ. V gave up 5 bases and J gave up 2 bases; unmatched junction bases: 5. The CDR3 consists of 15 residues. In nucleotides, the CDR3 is TGTGCCAGCAGCAAGCGAGCGGGGGGGCAAGAGACCCAGTACTTC. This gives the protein CASSKRAGGQETQYF.

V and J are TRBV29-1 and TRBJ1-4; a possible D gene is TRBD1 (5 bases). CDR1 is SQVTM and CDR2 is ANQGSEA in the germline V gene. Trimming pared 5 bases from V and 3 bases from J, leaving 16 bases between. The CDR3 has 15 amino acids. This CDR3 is CSVLRSGGANEKLFF. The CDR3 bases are TGCAGCGTTTTAAGGTCGGGGGGAGCTAATGAAAAACTGTTTTTT. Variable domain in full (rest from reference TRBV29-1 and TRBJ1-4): SAVISQKPSRDICQRGTSLTIQCQVDSQVTMMFWYRQQPGQSLTLIATANQGSEATYESGFVIDKFPISRPNLTFSTLTVSNMSPEDSSIYLCSVLRSGGANEKLFFGSGTQLSVL.